Listed below are T cell receptor beta chains from one sample, sequenced in a study of T cell responses to AZD1222 COVID-19 vaccine. Generated by immunoSEQ multiplex PCR, the TCRdb table keeps only in-frame clones and is missing some. The sample yields some 120,000 clones, 70% to 90% seen once. This specimen was peripheral blood, taken on day 0 of AZD1222 vaccination. These receptors were collected from an adult in good health. Each CDR3 is given with its conserved first and last residue. Each record gives: clone size, J gene, D gene, V gene, CDR3 protein, CDR3 DNA. A D gene is named only where the DNA matches it firmly. Rows give clone size only sometimes, using once, few, many, or a class for an expanded clone.

>NA|TRBJ1-2|NA|TRBV5-4
CASSLESNYGYTF
TGTGCCAGCAGCTTGGAATCTAACTATGGCTACACCTTC
>NA|TRBJ1-1|NA|TRBV7-2
CASSSESGGTEAFF
TGTGCCAGCAGCTCCGAGTCGGGGGGCACTGAAGCTTTCTTT
>NA|TRBJ2-5|TRBD2|TRBV5-5
CASSFRLAGAGETQYF
TGTGCCAGCAGCTTCCGACTAGCGGGAGCAGGGGAGACCCAGTACTTC
>NA|TRBJ1-5|NA|TRBV21-1
CASSNREDRDEPQHF
TGTGCCAGCAGCAATAGGGAAGACAGAGACGAACCCCAGCATTTT
>NA|TRBJ2-7|NA|TRBV14
CASTPAGRIVREQYF
TGTGCCAGCACCCCGGCGGGACGGATCGTACGGGAGCAGTACTTC
>NA|TRBJ2-2|NA|TRBV3-1/TRBV3-2
CASSHPARRPGELFF
TGTGCCAGCAGCCACCCTGCCAGACGGCCCGGGGAGCTGTTTTTT
>few|TRBJ2-3|NA|TRBV20-1
CSARDSDTQYF
TGCAGTGCTAGAGATTCAGATACGCAGTATTTT
>NA|TRBJ1-4|TRBD1|TRBV6-2/TRBV6-3
CASRYAWTGDEKLFF
TGTGCCAGCAGGTACGCCTGGACAGGGGATGAAAAACTGTTTTTT
>NA|TRBJ1-4|TRBD1|TRBV24-1
CATTRPHTPTGGHEKLFF
TGTGCCACCACCCGGCCCCACACGCCGACAGGGGGGCACGAAAAACTGTTTTTT
>NA|TRBJ2-3|NA|TRBV4-3
CASSQGIGRGTDTQYF
TGCGCCAGCAGCCAAGGGATAGGGAGAGGGACAGATACGCAGTATTTT
>NA|TRBJ2-7|NA|TRBV15
CATSRVGTLQYEQYF
TGTGCCACCAGCAGAGTGGGGACCCTACAGTACGAGCAGTACTTC
>NA|TRBJ1-5|NA|TRBV5-6
CASSSGWDQPQHF
TGTGCCAGCAGCTCGGGATGGGATCAGCCCCAGCATTTT
>NA|TRBJ1-2|NA|TRBV6-2/TRBV6-3
CASSSPSRGAVYTF
TGTGCCAGCAGTTCCCCAAGTCGGGGTGCGGTCTACACCTTC
>once|TRBJ2-1|TRBD2|TRBV6-5
CASSSLAGKGNEQFF
TGTGCCAGCAGTTCCCTAGCGGGAAAAGGCAATGAGCAGTTCTTC
>NA|TRBJ1-5|NA|TRBV24-1
CATGRGAGQPQHF
TGTGCCACCGGTCGGGGGGCAGGTCAGCCCCAGCATTTT
>once|TRBJ1-6|NA|TRBV3-1/TRBV3-2
CASSQEYNSPLHF
TGTGCCAGCAGCCAGGAATATAATTCACCCCTCCACTTT
>NA|TRBJ1-2|NA|TRBV3-1/TRBV3-2
CASSIGPNYGYTF
TGTGCCAGCAGCATAGGGCCTAACTATGGCTACACCTTC
>once|TRBJ1-2|NA|TRBV2
CASSEALRGNYGYTF
TGTGCCAGCAGTGAAGCGCTTCGGGGGAACTATGGCTACACCTTC
>NA|TRBJ1-1|NA|TRBV7-2
CASSLASQYTEAFF
TGTGCCAGCAGCTTAGCGTCCCAGTACACTGAAGCTTTCTTT
>once|TRBJ2-7|TRBD1|TRBV5-4
CASSLGDRGFEQYF
TGTGCCAGCAGCTTGGGGGACAGGGGGTTCGAGCAGTACTTC
>once|TRBJ2-1|NA|TRBV2
CASSENGVGGGEQFF
TGTGCCAGCAGTGAAAACGGGGTCGGGGGAGGTGAGCAGTTCTTC
>NA|TRBJ2-1|TRBD1|TRBV28
CASSRTGWYEQFF
TGTGCCAGCAGTCGGACAGGGTGGTATGAGCAGTTCTTC
>NA|TRBJ1-5|NA|TRBV28
CASSTYGTDNQPQHF
TGTGCCAGCAGTACCTACGGGACGGACAATCAGCCCCAGCATTTT
>NA|TRBJ1-1|NA|TRBV6-5
CASSYRHRNTEAFF
TGTGCCAGCAGTTACCGTCACAGGAACACTGAAGCTTTCTTT
>NA|TRBJ2-7|NA|TRBV7-9
CASSSSGWGQYF
TGTGCCAGCAGTTCGTCGGGCTGGGGGCAGTACTTC
>NA|TRBJ2-2|NA|TRBV7-2
CASSLGPIGVTGELFF
TGTGCCAGCAGTTTGGGCCCTATCGGGGTCACCGGGGAGCTGTTTTTT
>NA|TRBJ1-2|TRBD1|TRBV7-9
CASSLGEVGGAEDYGYTF
TGTGCCAGCAGCTTAGGTGAAGTAGGGGGCGCCGAGGACTATGGCTACACCTTC
>NA|TRBJ2-7|NA|TRBV7-6
CASSLGTGGSLREQYF
TGTGCCAGCAGCTTAGGAACAGGAGGCTCCCTTAGGGAGCAGTACTTC
>NA|TRBJ2-1|NA|TRBV7-3
CASSFRGTYNEQFF
TGTGCCAGCAGCTTTAGGGGGACCTACAATGAGCAGTTCTTC
>once|TRBJ2-5|TRBD2|TRBV5-1
CASSPPGGGETQYF
TGCGCCAGCAGCCCCCCGGGCGGGGGTGAGACCCAGTACTTC
>NA|TRBJ2-7|NA|TRBV5-6
CASSLYGGAALIYEQYF
TGTGCCAGCAGCTTATATGGCGGGGCCGCGCTAATTTACGAGCAGTACTTC
>NA|TRBJ1-2|TRBD1|TRBV7-2
CASSKWTGGYGYTF
TGTGCCAGCAGCAAATGGACAGGGGGATATGGCTACACCTTC
>NA|TRBJ1-4|NA|TRBV2
CASSLQGPNEKLFF
TGTGCCAGCAGCCTGCAGGGTCCTAATGAAAAACTGTTTTTT
>NA|TRBJ1-5|TRBD1|TRBV5-6
CASSQTGNNQPQHF
TGTGCCAGCAGCCAGACAGGGAACAATCAGCCCCAGCATTTT
>NA|TRBJ1-2|TRBD1|TRBV12-3/TRBV12-4
CASRGDREGYTF
TGTGCCAGCAGAGGGGACAGGGAGGGCTACACCTTC
>NA|TRBJ2-5|TRBD2|TRBV11-2
CASSKLAGGPETQYF
TGTGCCAGCAGCAAACTAGCGGGGGGGCCGGAGACCCAGTACTTC
>once|TRBJ1-2|NA|TRBV19
CASTQPGLYSSNYGYTF
TGTGCCAGTACCCAGCCGGGACTGTATTCTTCTAACTATGGCTACACCTTC